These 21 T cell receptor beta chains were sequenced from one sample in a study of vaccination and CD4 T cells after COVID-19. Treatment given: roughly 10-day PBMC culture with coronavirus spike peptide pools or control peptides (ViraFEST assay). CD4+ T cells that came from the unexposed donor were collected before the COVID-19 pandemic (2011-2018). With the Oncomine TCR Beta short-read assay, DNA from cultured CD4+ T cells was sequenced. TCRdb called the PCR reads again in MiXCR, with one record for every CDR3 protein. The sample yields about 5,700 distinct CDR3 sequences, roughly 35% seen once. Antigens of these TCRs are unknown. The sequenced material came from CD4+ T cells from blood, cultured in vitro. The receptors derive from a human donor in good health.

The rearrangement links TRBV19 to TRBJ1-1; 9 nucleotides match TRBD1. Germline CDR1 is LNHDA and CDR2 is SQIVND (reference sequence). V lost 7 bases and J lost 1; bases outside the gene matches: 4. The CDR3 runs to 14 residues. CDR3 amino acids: CASIGTGPNTEAFF. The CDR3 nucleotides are TGTGCCAGTATAGGGACAGGGCCGAACACTGAAGCTTTCTTT.

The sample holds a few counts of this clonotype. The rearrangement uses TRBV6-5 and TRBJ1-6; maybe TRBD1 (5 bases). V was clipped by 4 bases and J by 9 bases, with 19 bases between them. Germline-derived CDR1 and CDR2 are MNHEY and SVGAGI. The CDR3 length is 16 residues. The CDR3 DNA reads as TGTGCCAGCAGTTTAACATACACAGGCGAGGGTTCACCCCTCCACTTT. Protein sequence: CASSLTYTGEGSPLHF.

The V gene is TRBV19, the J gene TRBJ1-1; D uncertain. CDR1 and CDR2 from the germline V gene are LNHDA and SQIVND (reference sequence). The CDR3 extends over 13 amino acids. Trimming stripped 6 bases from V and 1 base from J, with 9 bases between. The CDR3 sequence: CASRPITNTEAFF. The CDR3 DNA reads TGTGCCAGTAGACCGATAACGAACACTGAAGCTTTCTTT.

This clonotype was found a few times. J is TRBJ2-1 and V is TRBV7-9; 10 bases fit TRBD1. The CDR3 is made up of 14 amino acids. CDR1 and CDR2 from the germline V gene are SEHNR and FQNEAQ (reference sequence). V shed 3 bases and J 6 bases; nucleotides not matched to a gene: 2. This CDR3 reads CASSLGTGVNEQFF. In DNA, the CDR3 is TGTGCCAGCAGCTTGGGGACAGGGGTCAATGAGCAGTTCTTC.

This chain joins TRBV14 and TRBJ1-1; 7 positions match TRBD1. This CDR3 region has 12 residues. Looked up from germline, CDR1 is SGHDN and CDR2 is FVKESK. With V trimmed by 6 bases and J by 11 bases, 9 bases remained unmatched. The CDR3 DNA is TGTGCCAGCAGACCTACCGGACAGGCGGCTTTCTTT. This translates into CASRPTGQAAFF.

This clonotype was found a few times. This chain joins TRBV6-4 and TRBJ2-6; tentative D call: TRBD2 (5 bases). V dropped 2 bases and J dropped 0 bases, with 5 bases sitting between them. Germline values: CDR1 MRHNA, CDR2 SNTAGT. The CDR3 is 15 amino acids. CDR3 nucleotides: TGTGCCAGCAGTGACACTAGCTCTGGGGCCAACGTCCTGACTTTC. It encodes CASSDTSSGANVLTF.

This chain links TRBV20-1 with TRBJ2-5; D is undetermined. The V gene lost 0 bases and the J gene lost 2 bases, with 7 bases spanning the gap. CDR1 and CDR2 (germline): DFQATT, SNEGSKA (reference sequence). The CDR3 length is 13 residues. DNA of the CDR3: TGCAGTGCTAGAGAGTGGCAACAAGAGACCCAGTACTTC. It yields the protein CSAREWQQETQYF.

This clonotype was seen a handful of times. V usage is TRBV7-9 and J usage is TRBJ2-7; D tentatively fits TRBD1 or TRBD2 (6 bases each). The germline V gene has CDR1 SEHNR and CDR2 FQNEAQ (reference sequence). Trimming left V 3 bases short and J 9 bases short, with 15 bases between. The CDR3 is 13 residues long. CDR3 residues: CASSLGGLGGQYF. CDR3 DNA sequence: TGTGCCAGCAGCTTGGGGGGCTTGGGCGGGCAGTACTTC.

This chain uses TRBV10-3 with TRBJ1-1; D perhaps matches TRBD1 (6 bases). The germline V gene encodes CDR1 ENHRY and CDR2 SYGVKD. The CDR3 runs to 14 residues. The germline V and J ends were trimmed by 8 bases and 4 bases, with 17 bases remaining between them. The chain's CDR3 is CAIGGAGLGTEAFF. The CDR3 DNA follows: TGTGCCATCGGGGGGGCAGGGTTGGGCACTGAAGCTTTCTTT.

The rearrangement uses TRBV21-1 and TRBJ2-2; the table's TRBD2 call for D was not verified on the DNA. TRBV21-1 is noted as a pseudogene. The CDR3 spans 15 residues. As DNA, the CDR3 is TGTGCCAGCAGCAAAACCGGGACTAGCAACGGGGAGCTGTTTTTT. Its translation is CASSKTGTSNGELFF.

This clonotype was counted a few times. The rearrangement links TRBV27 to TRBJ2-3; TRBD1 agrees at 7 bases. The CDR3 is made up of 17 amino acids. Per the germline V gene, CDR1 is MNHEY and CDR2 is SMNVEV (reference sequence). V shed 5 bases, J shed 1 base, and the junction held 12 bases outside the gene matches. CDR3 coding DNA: TGTGCCAGCAGTACGGACAGGAATCCCCTTCGCACAGATACGCAGTATTTT. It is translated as CASSTDRNPLRTDTQYF.

The CDR3 DNA reads TGTGCCAGTTGGGGCCTGAACACTGAAGCTTTCTTT. It is translated as CASWGLNTEAFF. The V gene is TRBV6-1, the J gene TRBJ1-1; possible D gene TRBD1, 5 bases. Germline V lookup: CDR1 MNHNS, CDR2 SASEGT. V dropped 9 bases and J dropped 0 bases, with 8 bases sitting between them. CDR3 length equals 12 residues.

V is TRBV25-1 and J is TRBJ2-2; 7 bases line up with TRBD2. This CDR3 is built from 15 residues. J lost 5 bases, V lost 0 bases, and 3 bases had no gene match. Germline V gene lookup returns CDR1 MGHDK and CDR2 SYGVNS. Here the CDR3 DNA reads TGTGCCAGCAGTGAATATTGGGGGGGAACCGGGGAGCTGTTTTTT. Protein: CASSEYWGGTGELFF.

Here the CDR3 reads CASSAQENTEAFF. CDR3 sequence (DNA): TGTGCCAGCTCAGCACAGGAGAACACTGAAGCTTTCTTT. V and J are TRBV18 and TRBJ1-1; maybe TRBD1 (5 bases). V gave up 5 bases and J gave up 1 base, with 8 bases separating them. Germline V CDR1 and CDR2: KGHSH, LQKENI. CDR3 length equals 13 residues.

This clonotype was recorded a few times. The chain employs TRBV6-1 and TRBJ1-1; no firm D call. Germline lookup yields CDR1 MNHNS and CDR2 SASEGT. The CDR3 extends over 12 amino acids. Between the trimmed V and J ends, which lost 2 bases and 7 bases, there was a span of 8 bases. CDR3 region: CASSESNREAFF. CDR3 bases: TGTGCCAGCAGTGAATCTAATCGTGAAGCTTTCTTT.

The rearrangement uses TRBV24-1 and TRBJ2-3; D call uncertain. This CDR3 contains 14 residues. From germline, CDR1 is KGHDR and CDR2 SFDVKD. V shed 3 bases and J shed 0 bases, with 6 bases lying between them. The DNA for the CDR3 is TGTGCCACCAGTGATCCCAGTAGCACAGATACGCAGTATTTT. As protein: CATSDPSSTDTQYF.

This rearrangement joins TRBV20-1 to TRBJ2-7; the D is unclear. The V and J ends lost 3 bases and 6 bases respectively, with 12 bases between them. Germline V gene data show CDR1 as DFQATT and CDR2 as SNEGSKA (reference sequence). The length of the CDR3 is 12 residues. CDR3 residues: CSASHIRGEQYF. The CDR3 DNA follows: TGCAGTGCTAGTCATATACGAGGCGAGCAGTACTTC.

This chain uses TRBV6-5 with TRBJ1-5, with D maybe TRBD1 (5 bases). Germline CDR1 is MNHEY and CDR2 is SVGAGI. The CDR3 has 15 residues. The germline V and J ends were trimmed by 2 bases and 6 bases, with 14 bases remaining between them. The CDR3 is CASSYSQGGSQPQHF. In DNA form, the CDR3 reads TGTGCCAGCAGTTACAGCCAGGGTGGCAGTCAGCCCCAGCATTTT.

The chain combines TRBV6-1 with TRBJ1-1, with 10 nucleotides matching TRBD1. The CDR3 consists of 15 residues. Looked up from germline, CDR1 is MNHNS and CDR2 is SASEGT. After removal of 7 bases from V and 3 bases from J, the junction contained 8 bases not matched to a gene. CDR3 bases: TGTGCCAGCACTCCCGACAGGGGGCTTTACACTGAAGCTTTCTTT. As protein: CASTPDRGLYTEAFF.

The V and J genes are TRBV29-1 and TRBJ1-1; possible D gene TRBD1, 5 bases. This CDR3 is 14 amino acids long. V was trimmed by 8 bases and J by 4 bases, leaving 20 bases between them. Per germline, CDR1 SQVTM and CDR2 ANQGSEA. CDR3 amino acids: CSITRAGQGTEAFF. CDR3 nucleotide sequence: TGCAGCATAACCAGGGCGGGCCAAGGCACTGAAGCTTTCTTT.

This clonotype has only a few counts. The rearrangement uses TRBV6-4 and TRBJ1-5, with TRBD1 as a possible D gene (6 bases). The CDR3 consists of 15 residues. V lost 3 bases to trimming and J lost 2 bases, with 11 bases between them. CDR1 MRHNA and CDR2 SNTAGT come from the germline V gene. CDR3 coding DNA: TGTGCCAGCAGTGAGGGTCCAGGGGGCAATCAGCCCCAGCATTTT. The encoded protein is CASSEGPGGNQPQHF.